A selection of T cell receptor beta chains follows, all from one sample in a study of control samples from healthy donors and cancer patients. Assay: immunoSEQ multiplex PCR; the TCRdb copy retains only in-frame clones and omits some. This sample carries 150,000 to 200,000 clones, almost 90% of them seen once, and the ten largest clones take 1.3% to 1.5%. The sequenced sample was blood. These receptors originate from a woman aged 45-59 years in good health. CDR3s include the opening cysteine and the closing phenylalanine or tryptophan. A D gene is named only where the DNA matches it firmly. Clone size is stated in some rows and not others, as once, few, many or a class when expanded.

DNA	CDR3	D	J	size	V
TGTGCCAGCAGCCGACAGACTTTTGCAACTAATGAAAAACTGTTTTTT	CASSRQTFATNEKLFF	NA	TRBJ1-4	NA	TRBV11-2
TGTGCCAGCAGTCGCGGGACAAGTTTTGGGAACACTGAAGCTTTCTTT	CASSRGTSFGNTEAFF	NA	TRBJ1-1	few	TRBV28
TGTGCCAGCAGCAAGACTAGTCTTCAGGATGAGCAGTTCTTC	CASSKTSLQDEQFF	NA	TRBJ2-1	NA	TRBV7-2
TGTGCCAGCAGCAGAGAAACCGGATCTGAAGCTTTCTTT	CASSRETGSEAFF	NA	TRBJ1-1	NA	TRBV9
TGTGCCAGCACCAAGGACCCCTATAATTCACCCCTCCACTTT	CASTKDPYNSPLHF	NA	TRBJ1-6	NA	TRBV6-5
TGCAGTGCTAGTGACAGCAACTACGAGCAGTACTTC	CSASDSNYEQYF	NA	TRBJ2-7	NA	TRBV20-1
TGCGCCAGCAGCCTAGAGACCATCACGAACACCGGGGAGCTGTTTTTT	CASSLETITNTGELFF	NA	TRBJ2-2	NA	TRBV5-1
TGTGCCAGCAGTCTTGAAGGATCTCATGGAAACACCATATATTTT	CASSLEGSHGNTIYF	NA	TRBJ1-3	NA	TRBV6-2/TRBV6-3
TGTGCCAGCAGCCCGCCAGGGAGCGGGGAGCTGTTTTTT	CASSPPGSGELFF	NA	TRBJ2-2	NA	TRBV5-5
TGTGCCAGCAGTTACAGGGGGCAGGACACTGAAGCTTTCTTT	CASSYRGQDTEAFF	TRBD1	TRBJ1-1	NA	TRBV6-5
TGTGCCAGTACCCCAAGTGGAGTGGACGAGCAGTACTTC	CASTPSGVDEQYF	NA	TRBJ2-7	few	TRBV19
TGTGCCAGCAGTTTATCCGGGAGGGCCGAGGAGACCCAGTACTTC	CASSLSGRAEETQYF	TRBD2	TRBJ2-5	NA	TRBV27
TGCGCCGGCAGCTCCGGGACAGGGGACTATGGCTACACCTTC	CAGSSGTGDYGYTF	TRBD1	TRBJ1-2	NA	TRBV5-1
TGTGCCAGCACTTTGACCTACGAGCAGTACTTC	CASTLTYEQYF	NA	TRBJ2-7	NA	TRBV12-3/TRBV12-4
TGTGCCAGCAGCCAAGATAGAACCCAGTACTTC	CASSQDRTQYF	NA	TRBJ2-5	NA	TRBV14
TGTGCCAGCAGCTCCCCTAATAGTCAGGGAGGCTACACCTTC	CASSSPNSQGGYTF	NA	TRBJ1-2	NA	TRBV7-2
TGTGCCAGCAGCCAAGCGGGGAATGAGCAGTTCTTC	CASSQAGNEQFF	NA	TRBJ2-1	NA	TRBV3-1/TRBV3-2
TGCGCCAGCAGCTTGGAAGGGGGCCCCACAGATACGCAGTATTTT	CASSLEGGPTDTQYF	TRBD1	TRBJ2-3	NA	TRBV5-1
TGTGCCAGCAGCAGAGGCTACGAACAGTACTTC	CASSRGYEQYF	NA	TRBJ2-7	NA	TRBV11-3
TGTGCTAGTGGACGTACCACCCTCCGGGACCGGGGGTTGGCAGATACGCAGTATTTT	CASGRTTLRDRGLADTQYF	NA	TRBJ2-3	NA	TRBV12-5
TGTGCCAGCAGCGTAGATTCGGGAGGGTACAATGAGCAGTTCTTC	CASSVDSGGYNEQFF	TRBD2	TRBJ2-1	NA	TRBV9